The clone carrying this T cell receptor beta chain was observed once. Its antigen is unidentified. The CDR3 has 15 residues. Between the trimmed V and J ends, which lost 1 base and 1 base, there was a span of 8 bases. CDR1 and CDR2 (germline): SGHTA, FQGNSA. Described treatment: 15 to 20 received Ad26.COV2.S at low or high dose, single or two shots; 5 received placebo; per-sample allocation not given. After the first vaccine or placebo injection, samples were drawn on day 63. The table came from immunoSEQ multiplex PCR; TCRdb's copy has only in-frame clones and leaves some out. The sample records approximately 350,000 clones, around 86% being singletons. The data were obtained in a study of Ad26.COV2.S vaccination and SARS-CoV-2 variants. Study-wide points: Vaccine and placebo groups showed comparable non-spike TCR breadth.

The chain is built from TRBV7-2 and TRBJ1-5; tentatively, D is TRBD1 (5 bases). The clonotype was recovered from a person aged 18-65 years who received the Ad26.COV2.S COVID-19 vaccine or a placebo. The material was peripheral blood, obtained in a trial of Ad26.COV2.S vaccine versus placebo. CDR3 DNA: TGTGCCAGCAGCTTAGGACAGTCAAGCAATCAGCCCCAGCATTTT. Encoded protein: CASSLGQSSNQPQHF.